This T cell receptor (beta chain) was captured by sequencing in a study of naive and memory T cell subsets. CMV status came from CD4+ T cell IFNgamma after overnight CMV lysate stimulation of fresh PBMCs. Regarding the study as a whole: Over 85% of naive TCR sequences appeared only once, unlike memory subsets.

This CDR3 contains 13 residues. From germline, CDR1 is LGHDT and CDR2 YNNKEL (reference sequence). The V segment lost 8 bases and the J segment 6 bases; nucleotides outside the gene matches: 6. Both TRBC1 and TRBC2 were covered by a beta constant-region primer of two equimolar oligonucleotides. An oligonucleotide with the SP2 primer and a 12-nucleotide UMI was ligated to the cDNA 3' end. Ligated cDNA was amplified by four rounds of PCR with nested alpha and beta constant-region primers and SP2. TCRdb re-analysed the UMI-ligation and nested PCR reads in MiXCR, keeping a single row per CDR3 protein. This sample has 150,000 or so distinct CDR3 sequences, with approximately 17% found just once. This clonotype has more than one count but fewer than ten. Antigen specificity is unknown.

This TCR was recovered from a human donor in good health. The chain links TRBV3-1 to TRBJ2-1; 8 bases map to TRBD2. Sequencing used naive CD4+ T cells from blood. The CDR3 region has the DNA TGTGCCAGCCGGGCGGGAGGTGGCAATGAGCAGTTCTTC. Translated, it gives CASRAGGGNEQFF.